These 27 T cell receptor beta chains share one sample of origin, sequenced in a study of T cell responses to AZD1222 COVID-19 vaccine. Method: immunoSEQ multiplex PCR; TCRdb's copy keeps in-frame clones and lacks some. The sample consists of about 140,000 clones, about 88% of them appearing once. Sequencing was performed on peripheral blood, taken on day 0 of AZD1222 vaccination. The receptors derive from an adult in good health.

The rearrangement joins TRBV19 to TRBJ1-1, with D possibly being TRBD1 (5 bases). There are 15 residues in the CDR3. The ends were cut back, 7 bases at V and 5 bases at J, with 20 bases in the middle. CDR1 LNHDA and CDR2 SQIVND come from the germline V gene (reference sequence). CDR3 in amino acids: CASMKEGLAMTEAFF. CDR3 coding DNA: TGTGCCAGTATGAAGGAGGGACTCGCTATGACTGAAGCTTTCTTT. Drawing the rest from reference TRBV19 and TRBJ1-1, the complete variable domain is DGGITQSPKYLFRKEGQNVTLSCEQNLNHDAMYWYRQDPGQGLRLIYYSQIVNDFQKGDIAEGYSVSREKKESFPLTVTSAQKNPTAFYLCASMKEGLAMTEAFFGQGTRLTVV.

The chain recombines TRBV12-1 with TRBJ2-4; TRBD2, the table's D call, was not compared with the DNA. TRBV12-1 is a documented pseudogene. CDR3 length: 20 residues. The CDR3 sequence is CASSASGLADRSRPKNIQYF. DNA for the CDR3: TGTGCCAGCAGCGCGTCGGGACTAGCGGACCGAAGTCGACCCAAAAACATTCAGTACTTC.

The chain employs TRBV4-1 and TRBJ1-3, with D possibly TRBD1 on 6 matching bases. Germline V gene data show CDR1 as MGHRA and CDR2 as YSYEKL. V was clipped by 3 bases and J by 4 bases, with 19 bases between them. The CDR3 spans 17 residues. CDR3 sequence reads: CASSQITGFNTGNTIYF. The CDR3 nucleotides are TGCGCCAGCAGCCAGATTACAGGGTTTAATACGGGAAACACCATATATTTT.

The chain is built from TRBV7-6 and TRBJ1-1; tentative D call: TRBD1 (6 bases). CDR1 SGHVS and CDR2 FNYEAQ come from the germline V gene. Trimming stripped 3 bases from V and 4 bases from J, with 18 bases between. This CDR3 is built from 16 residues. For the CDR3, the DNA is TGTGCCAGCAGCTTTTGGACAGACGGGGTGGGCACTGAAGCTTTCTTT. It codes for CASSFWTDGVGTEAFF.

The chain links TRBV27 to TRBJ2-5; 9 bases agree with TRBD1. Germline trimming cut 5 bases from V and 5 bases from J; bases unmatched to any gene: 9. This CDR3 comprises 15 residues. Germline V gives CDR1 MNHEY, CDR2 SMNVEV (reference sequence). Here the CDR3 reads CASSPRDRVSETQYF. In DNA form, the CDR3 reads TGTGCCAGCAGTCCCCGGGACAGGGTTTCGGAGACCCAGTACTTC.

The chain has TRBV5-4 and TRBJ2-5, with TRBD2 matching over 10 bases. The CDR3 has 15 amino acids. The ends lost 2 bases at V and 6 bases at J; junction bases unmatched: 7. Germline CDR1 SGHNT, CDR2 YYREEE (reference sequence). This chain's CDR3 is CASSFSGGALKTQYF. CDR3 nucleotides: TGTGCCAGCAGCTTCAGCGGGGGGGCCTTAAAGACCCAGTACTTC. The full variable domain, rest sourced from reference TRBV5-4 and TRBJ2-5, is ETGVTQSPTHLIKTRGQQVTLRCSSQSGHNTVSWYQQALGQGPQFIFQYYREEENGRGNFPPRFSGLQFPNYSSELNVNALELDDSALYLCASSFSGGALKTQYFGPGTRLLVL.

V is TRBV19 and J is TRBJ1-2, with D uncertain. Deletions cut 2 bases from V and 10 bases from J, with 5 bases between. The length of the CDR3 is 10 residues. Germline V CDR1 and CDR2: LNHDA, SQIVND (reference sequence). CDR3 coding DNA: TGTGCCAGTAGTATAAGGTTCTACACCTTC. Protein product: CASSIRFYTF.

The gene calls are TRBV21-1 and TRBJ2-6; the listed D gene, TRBD2, was not tested against the DNA. TRBV21-1 corresponds to a pseudogene. The CDR3 runs 20 residues. The CDR3 sequence: CASSKACLAGDLSGANVLTF. DNA of the CDR3: TGTGCCAGCAGCAAAGCGTGCCTAGCGGGAGACCTCTCTGGGGCCAACGTCCTGACTTTC.

This chain connects TRBV27 to TRBJ1-5; D remains unclear. The ends were cut back, 7 bases at V and 6 bases at J, with 13 bases in the middle. The length of the CDR3 is 13 residues. Germline CDR1 reads MNHEY; CDR2 reads SMNVEV (reference sequence). As DNA, the CDR3 is TGTGCCAGCACCCGGACTTTGGGTCAGCCCCAGCATTTT. The encoded protein is CASTRTLGQPQHF.

The chain has TRBV18 and TRBJ2-2; no definite D call. Trimming shortened V by 10 bases and J by 7 bases, and 16 bases separated the two germline ends. Per the germline V gene, CDR1 is KGHSH and CDR2 is LQKENI. This CDR3 contains 13 residues. CDR3 amino acids: CANPPSGGGELFF. CDR3 DNA: TGTGCCAACCCGCCGTCTGGTGGCGGGGAGCTGTTTTTT.

This chain uses TRBV27 with TRBJ2-7; no definite D call. The CDR3 loop spans 11 amino acids. With 5 bases removed from V and 13 bases from J, the gap between germline ends came to 15 bases. Germline V lookup: CDR1 MNHEY, CDR2 SMNVEV (reference sequence). CDR3 residues: CASSTGLETYF. Written as DNA, the CDR3 is TGTGCCAGCAGTACCGGGCTCGAGACCTACTTC.

The J gene is TRBJ2-7, the V gene TRBV6-5, with 7 bases that match TRBD2. CDR3 length equals 14 residues. Germline assignment: CDR1 MNHEY and CDR2 SVGAGI. V shed 2 bases and J 9 bases; nucleotides not matched to a gene: 10. Written as DNA, the CDR3 is TGTGCCAGCAGTTACCCGAGCGGGGTTGGGGGGCAGTACTTC. Protein product: CASSYPSGVGGQYF.

This sequence joins TRBV11-2 and TRBJ2-5; 12 bases agree with TRBD2. Germline V CDR1 and CDR2: SGHAT, FQNNGV. Trimming removed 5 bases from V and 6 bases from J; junction bases left unmatched: 4. The CDR3 is made up of 14 amino acids. DNA of the CDR3: TGTGCCAGCAGCCTAGCGGGGGGGCGGCAGACCCAGTACTTC. Protein product: CASSLAGGRQTQYF.

This clone was picked up one time. The CDR3 DNA sequence: TGCGCCAGCAGTGCCGACGGAAGAGGAGATACGCAGTATTTT. Its translation: CASSADGRGDTQYF. The chain is built from TRBV10-2 and TRBJ2-3, with no clear D. Germline loops: CDR1 WSHSY, CDR2 SAAADI. Trimming shortened V by 4 bases and J by 5 bases, and 13 bases separated the two germline ends. The CDR3 runs to 14 residues.

This clone was seen a single time. This chain uses TRBV5-4 with TRBJ2-5; a weak D match, TRBD1 (5 bases). The germline V gene encodes CDR1 SGHNT and CDR2 YYREEE (reference sequence). Deletions cut 2 bases from V and 5 bases from J, with 19 bases between. The CDR3 totals 16 residues. The CDR3: CASSFPGGPGKETQYF. CDR3 nucleotide sequence: TGTGCCAGCAGCTTCCCGGGCGGACCAGGGAAGGAGACCCAGTACTTC.

The chain joins TRBV10-3 to TRBJ1-2, with D possibly matching TRBD1 (6 bases). Deletions cut 4 bases from V and 3 bases from J, with 12 bases between. CDR3 length: 14 residues. CDR1 is ENHRY and CDR2 is SYGVKD in the germline V gene. The CDR3 is CAISVEQGYYGYTF. The DNA for the CDR3 is TGTGCCATCAGTGTTGAACAGGGATACTATGGCTACACCTTC.

The gene calls are TRBV5-1 and TRBJ2-5; D may match TRBD1 or TRBD2 (5 bases each). The V and J ends lost 4 bases and 5 bases respectively, with 15 bases between them. CDR1 SGHRS and CDR2 YFSETQ come from the germline V gene. The CDR3 runs to 14 residues. The DNA for the CDR3 is TGCGCCAGCAGCCTCGACCCGGGACCCGAGACCCAGTACTTC. Encoded protein: CASSLDPGPETQYF.

The rearrangement joins TRBV7-8 to TRBJ1-3; 9 positions agree with TRBD1. J lost 3 bases, V lost 3 bases, and 6 bases had no gene match. The CDR3 extends over 16 amino acids. Germline CDR1 is SGHVS and CDR2 is FQNEAQ. The CDR3 protein is CASSLSNRGLGNTIYF. CDR3 DNA: TGTGCCAGCAGCTTGAGCAACAGGGGGCTTGGAAACACCATATATTTT. The full variable domain, rest sourced from reference TRBV7-8 and TRBJ1-3, is GAGVSQSPRYKVAKRGQDVALRCDPISGHVSLFWYQQALGQGPEFLTYFQNEAQLDKSGLPSDRFFAERPEGSVSTLKIQRTQQEDSAVYLCASSLSNRGLGNTIYFGEGSWLTVV.

This chain connects TRBV7-9 to TRBJ1-3; 8 nucleotides agree with TRBD1. Unmatched junction bases numbered 10, after V lost 2 bases and J lost 4 bases. The CDR3 has 17 amino acids. CDR1 and CDR2 (germline): SEHNR, FQNEAQ (reference sequence). The CDR3 nucleotides read TGTGCCAGCAGCTTACTTCAAGGGACAGGTCACGGAAACACCATATATTTT. This sequence encodes CASSLLQGTGHGNTIYF. Full variable domain (remainder filled in from reference TRBV7-9 and TRBJ1-3): DTGVSQNPRHKITKRGQNVTFRCDPISEHNRLYWYRQTLGQGPEFLTYFQNEAQLEKSRLLSDRFSAERPKGSFSTLEIQRTEQGDSAMYLCASSLLQGTGHGNTIYFGEGSWLTVV.

The V call is TRBV24-1, the J call TRBJ1-5; tentatively, D is TRBD1 (6 bases). Germline V gene sequence: CDR1 KGHDR, CDR2 SFDVKD. V lost 1 base and J lost 4, with 16 bases in between. CDR3 length: 17 residues. CDR3 coding DNA: TGTGCCACCAGTGATTTACAGGGTGATCTTCCTAATCAGCCCCAGCATTTT. It is translated as CATSDLQGDLPNQPQHF.

The CDR3 DNA follows: TGTGCCAGCAGCTTGGGAGGGACATTGATAGGAAACACCATATATTTT. Amino acids: CASSLGGTLIGNTIYF. The V call is TRBV5-4, the J call TRBJ1-3, with D perhaps matching TRBD1 (6 bases). The CDR3 runs 16 residues. Germline assignment: CDR1 SGHNT and CDR2 YYREEE (reference sequence). Trimming shortened V by 0 bases and J by 4 bases, and 14 bases separated the two germline ends.

This clone showed up just a few times. The V gene is TRBV5-1, the J gene TRBJ1-2; D is perhaps TRBD1 (5 bases). The germline V and J ends were trimmed by 4 bases and 8 bases, with 21 bases remaining between them. This CDR3 spans 15 amino acids. CDR1 and CDR2 (germline): SGHRS, YFSETQ. This CDR3 is CASSTPDGHRVGYTF. CDR3 coding DNA: TGCGCCAGCAGCACCCCGGACGGACACCGGGTCGGCTACACCTTC.

A remark on this clone: A junction end diverges from the germline sequence, so it may reflect a read error. The chain recombines TRBV7-7 with TRBJ2-2; D not certain. This CDR3 has 12 residues. The V gene's germline CDR1 is SSHAT and CDR2 FNYEAQ (reference sequence). The CDR3 DNA is TGTGCTAGCAGAGCCTTCACCGGGGAGCTGTTTTTT. Translating it yields CASRAFTGELFF.

The chain carries TRBV19 and TRBJ1-5, with TRBD1 identical over 8 bases. The length of the CDR3 is 15 residues. V was clipped by 3 bases and J by 2 bases; unmatched bases: 3. The V gene's germline CDR1 is LNHDA and CDR2 SQIVND (reference sequence). Here the CDR3 DNA reads TGTGCCAGTAGTATCGGGACAGGACGCAATCAGCCCCAGCATTTT. Residues: CASSIGTGRNQPQHF.

The chain recombines TRBV27 with TRBJ1-2, with D possibly matching TRBD1 (5 bases). V shed 4 bases and J shed 6 bases, with 15 bases lying between them. The V gene's germline CDR1 is MNHEY and CDR2 SMNVEV (reference sequence). This CDR3 contains 14 residues. The CDR3 bases are TGTGCCAGCAGTTCCGGGCAGGGCCGGCATGGCTACACCTTC. Translated: CASSSGQGRHGYTF.

In its sample, this clone ranks as medium-sized. J is TRBJ2-2 and V is TRBV6-5; 8 bases are a match to TRBD1. The V gene end was trimmed by 8 bases and the J gene end by 7 bases; junction bases not matched to a gene: 6. This CDR3 spans 13 amino acids. Germline-derived CDR1 and CDR2 are MNHEY and SVGAGI. CDR3 DNA: TGTGCCAGCCAGGACAGGGACGGCGGGGAGCTGTTTTTT. Amino acids: CASQDRDGGELFF.

The rearrangement uses TRBV29-1 and TRBJ2-3, with 14 nucleotides matching TRBD2. Germline assignment: CDR1 SQVTM and CDR2 ANQGSEA. CDR3 size: 18 residues. J gave up 1 base and V 8 bases, and 14 bases lay outside the gene matches. The CDR3 spells CSQRFGTSGSMGTDTQYF. Here the CDR3 DNA reads TGCAGCCAGAGGTTTGGGACTAGCGGGAGTATGGGCACAGATACGCAGTATTTT.